These T cell receptor beta chains were read from a single sample in a study of blood T cell repertoires in COVID-19. Profiling relied on immunoSEQ multiplex PCR, and the TCRdb table lists in-frame clones only, not all of them. There are about 120,000 clones in the sample; about four fifths occur only once, and over 9.5% lies in the top ten. The source material was peripheral blood. These receptors originate from a human donor in a cohort sampled during active COVID-19. Each CDR3 is given with its conserved first and last residue. The order of the fields is D gene, clone size, V gene, J gene, CDR3 protein, CDR3 DNA. The D gene is left open where the match is weak. For some rows the clone size is stated as once, few or many, or as a class when expanded; others skip it.

NA	NA	TRBV7-3	TRBJ1-2	CASSPGTSSGYTF	TGTGCCAGCAGCCCCGGGACAAGCTCTGGCTACACCTTC
NA	NA	TRBV7-2	TRBJ1-5	CASSSDRNSNQPQHF	TGTGCCAGCAGCTCCGACAGGAATAGCAATCAGCCCCAGCATTTT
NA	once	TRBV7-3	TRBJ2-2	CASSPSGSTGELFF	TGTGCCAGCAGCCCCTCGGGGTCCACCGGGGAGCTGTTTTTT
TRBD2	NA	TRBV19	TRBJ2-1	CASRTTGTSGRNEQFF	TGTGCCAGTAGGACTACCGGGACTAGCGGGAGAAATGAGCAGTTCTTC
NA	once	TRBV7-2	TRBJ1-1	CASGQQENTEAFF	TGTGCCAGCGGACAACAGGAGAACACTGAAGCTTTCTTT
TRBD2	NA	TRBV7-2	TRBJ2-7	CASAPLAGATPYEQYF	TGTGCCAGTGCGCCTCTAGCGGGGGCTACCCCCTACGAGCAGTACTTC
NA	NA	TRBV6-5	TRBJ1-5	CASRDSFNQPQHF	TGTGCCAGCAGGGACAGCTTCAATCAGCCCCAGCATTTT
NA	NA	TRBV4-3	TRBJ1-5	CASSQDILRQPQHF	TGCGCCAGCAGCCAAGATATACTACGTCAGCCCCAGCATTTT
TRBD1	NA	TRBV28	TRBJ1-1	CASRQDRVREAFF	TGTGCCAGCAGGCAAGACAGGGTTCGGGAAGCTTTCTTT
TRBD2	NA	TRBV7-2	TRBJ2-7	CASSFGGASYEQYF	TGTGCCAGCAGCTTCGGGGGGGCCTCCTACGAGCAGTACTTC